The clone carrying this T cell receptor (beta chain) appeared a few times. What it binds is unknown. Stated treatment: oral pan-JAK inhibitor, 5-10 mg twice daily. Sampling of alopecia areata patients yielded lesional scalp punch biopsies as well as peripheral blood. Sequencing used cDNA as its template, made by extracting RNA and reverse transcribing it. TCRdb's table, derived via immunoSEQ multiplex PCR, lists solely in-frame clones and lacks some. The repertoire holds 200,000 to 250,000 clones, with more than 45% as singletons. The CDR3 is 13 residues long. Deletions cut 11 bases from V and 2 bases from J, with 13 bases between. The V gene's germline CDR1 is ENHRY and CDR2 SYGVKD. This sample is part of a study of CD8+ T cells in alopecia areata. Study results and caveats: On tofacitinib, scalp and blood still held many of the expanded lesional clones. Alopecia totalis/universalis scalp especially showed more expanded CD8+ clones than normal scalp. In scalp, tofacitinib significantly decreased clonality and expanded CD8+ clones among the top 100.

The source was CD4+ T cells sorted from blood, collected at week 4, from a patient treated with tofacitinib. This chain connects TRBV10-3 to TRBJ2-1, with D possibly TRBD2 on 5 matching bases. This receptor was identified in a human donor with alopecia areata. CDR3 in amino acids: CASADYAYNEQFF. CDR3 nucleotide sequence: TGTGCCTCTGCCGACTACGCCTACAATGAGCAGTTCTTC.